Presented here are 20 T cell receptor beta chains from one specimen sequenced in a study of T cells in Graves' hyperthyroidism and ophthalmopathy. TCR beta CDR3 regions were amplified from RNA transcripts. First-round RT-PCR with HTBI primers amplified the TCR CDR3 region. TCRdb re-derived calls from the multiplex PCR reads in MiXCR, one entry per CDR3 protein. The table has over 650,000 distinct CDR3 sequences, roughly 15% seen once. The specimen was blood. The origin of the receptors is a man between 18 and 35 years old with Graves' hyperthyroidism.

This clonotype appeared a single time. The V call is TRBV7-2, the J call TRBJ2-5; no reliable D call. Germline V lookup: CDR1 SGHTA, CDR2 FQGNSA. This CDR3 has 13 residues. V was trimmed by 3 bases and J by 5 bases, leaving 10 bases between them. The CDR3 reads CASSLNRYETQYF. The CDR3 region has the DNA TGTGCCAGCAGCTTGAACAGATACGAGACCCAGTACTTC. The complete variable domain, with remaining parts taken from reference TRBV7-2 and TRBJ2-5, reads GAGVSQSPSNKVTEKGKDVELRCDPISGHTALYWYRQSLGQGLEFLIYFQGNSAPDKSGLPSDRFSAERTGGSVSTLTIQRTQQEDSAVYLCASSLNRYETQYFGPGTRLLVL.

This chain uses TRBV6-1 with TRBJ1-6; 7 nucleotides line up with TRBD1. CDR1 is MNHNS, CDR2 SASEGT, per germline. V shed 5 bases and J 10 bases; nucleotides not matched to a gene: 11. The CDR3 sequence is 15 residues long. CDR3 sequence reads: CASSRQGDTGSPLHF. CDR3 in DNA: TGTGCCAGCAGTCGACAGGGCGATACAGGATCACCCCTCCACTTT.

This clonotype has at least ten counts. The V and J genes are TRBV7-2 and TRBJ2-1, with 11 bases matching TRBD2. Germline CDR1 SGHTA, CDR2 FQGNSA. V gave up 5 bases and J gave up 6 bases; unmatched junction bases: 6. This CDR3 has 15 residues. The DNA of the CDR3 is TGTGCCAGCAGCCCTAGCGGGAGGAGGGGCAATGAGCAGTTCTTC. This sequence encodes CASSPSGRRGNEQFF. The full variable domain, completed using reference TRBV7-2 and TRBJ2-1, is GAGVSQSPSNKVTEKGKDVELRCDPISGHTALYWYRQSLGQGLEFLIYFQGNSAPDKSGLPSDRFSAERTGGSVSTLTIQRTQQEDSAVYLCASSPSGRRGNEQFFGPGTRLTVL.

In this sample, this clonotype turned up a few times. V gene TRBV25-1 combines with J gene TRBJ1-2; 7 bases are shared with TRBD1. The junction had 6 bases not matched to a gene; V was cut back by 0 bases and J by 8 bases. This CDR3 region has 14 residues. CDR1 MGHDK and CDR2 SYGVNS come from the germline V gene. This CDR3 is CASSEYQGVRGYTF. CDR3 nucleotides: TGTGCCAGCAGTGAATATCAGGGGGTTAGGGGCTACACCTTC.

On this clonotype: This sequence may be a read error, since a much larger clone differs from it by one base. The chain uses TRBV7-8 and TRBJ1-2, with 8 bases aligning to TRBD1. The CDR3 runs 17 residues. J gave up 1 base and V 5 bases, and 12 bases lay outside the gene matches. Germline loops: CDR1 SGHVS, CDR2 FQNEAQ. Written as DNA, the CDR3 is TGTGCCAGCAGCCGAAGGACAGGGACCCTTGATAACTATGGCTACACCTTC. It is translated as CASSRRTGTLDNYGYTF.

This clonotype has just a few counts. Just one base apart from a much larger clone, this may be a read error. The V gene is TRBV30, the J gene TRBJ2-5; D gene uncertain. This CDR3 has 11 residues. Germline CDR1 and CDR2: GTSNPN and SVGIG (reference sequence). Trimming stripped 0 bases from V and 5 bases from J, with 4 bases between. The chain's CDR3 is CAWSVTETQYF. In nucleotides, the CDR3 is TGTGCCTGGAGTGTAACGGAGACCCAGTACTTC.

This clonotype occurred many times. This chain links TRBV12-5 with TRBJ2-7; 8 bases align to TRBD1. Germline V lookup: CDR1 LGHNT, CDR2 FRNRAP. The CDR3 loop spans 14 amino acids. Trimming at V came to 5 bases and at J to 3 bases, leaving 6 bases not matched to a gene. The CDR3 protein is CASGLGDRIYEQYF. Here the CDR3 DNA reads TGTGCTAGTGGTCTGGGGGACAGGATCTACGAGCAGTACTTC.

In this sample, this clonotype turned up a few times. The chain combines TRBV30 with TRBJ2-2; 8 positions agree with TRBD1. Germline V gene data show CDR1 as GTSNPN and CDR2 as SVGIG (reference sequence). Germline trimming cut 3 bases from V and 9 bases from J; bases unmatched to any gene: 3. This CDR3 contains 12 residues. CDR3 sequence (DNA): TGTGCCTGGAGCCTCAGGGGGCGGGAGCTGTTTTTT. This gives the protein CAWSLRGRELFF.

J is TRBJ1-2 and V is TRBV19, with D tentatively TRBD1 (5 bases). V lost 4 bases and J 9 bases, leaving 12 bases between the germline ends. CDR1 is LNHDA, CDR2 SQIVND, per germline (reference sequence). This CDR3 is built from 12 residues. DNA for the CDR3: TGTGCCAGTAGTAGAGGGGAAGGGAGCTACACCTTC. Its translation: CASSRGEGSYTF.

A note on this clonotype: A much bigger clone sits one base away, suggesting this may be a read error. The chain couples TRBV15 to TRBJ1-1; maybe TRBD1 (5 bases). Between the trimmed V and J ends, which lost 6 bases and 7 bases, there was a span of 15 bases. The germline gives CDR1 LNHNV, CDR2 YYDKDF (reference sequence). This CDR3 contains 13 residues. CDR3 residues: CATRRPGRHEAFF. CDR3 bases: TGTGCCACCAGGAGACCGGGACGGCATGAAGCTTTCTTT.

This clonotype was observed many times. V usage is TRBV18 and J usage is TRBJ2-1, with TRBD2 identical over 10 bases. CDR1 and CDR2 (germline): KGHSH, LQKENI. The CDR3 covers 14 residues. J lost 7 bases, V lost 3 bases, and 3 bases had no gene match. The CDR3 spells CASSPSSGRNEQFF. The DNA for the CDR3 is TGTGCCAGCTCACCTTCTAGCGGGAGAAATGAGCAGTTCTTC.

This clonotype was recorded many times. The CDR3 region has the DNA TGTGCCAGCAGGCCCCGGGACAGGGGTATTTCACCCCTCCACTTT. Its protein is CASRPRDRGISPLHF. This chain connects TRBV27 to TRBJ1-6; 10 bases agree with TRBD1. The V gene end was trimmed by 6 bases and the J gene end by 9 bases; junction bases not matched to a gene: 8. The length of the CDR3 is 15 residues. CDR1 is MNHEY, CDR2 SMNVEV, per germline (reference sequence).

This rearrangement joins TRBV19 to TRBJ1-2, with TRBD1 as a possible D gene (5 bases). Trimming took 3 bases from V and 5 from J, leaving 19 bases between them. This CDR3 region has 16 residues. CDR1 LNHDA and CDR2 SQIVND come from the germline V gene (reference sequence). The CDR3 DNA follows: TGTGCCAGTAGTATCATCGCTCGGGGGACGGCGTATGGCTACACCTTC. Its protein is CASSIIARGTAYGYTF.

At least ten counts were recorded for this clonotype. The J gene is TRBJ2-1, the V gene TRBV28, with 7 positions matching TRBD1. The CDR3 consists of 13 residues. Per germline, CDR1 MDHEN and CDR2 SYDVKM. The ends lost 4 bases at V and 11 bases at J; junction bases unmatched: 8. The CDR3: CASSSPSDRKQFF. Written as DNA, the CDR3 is TGTGCCAGCAGTTCCCCCTCGGACAGGAAGCAGTTCTTC. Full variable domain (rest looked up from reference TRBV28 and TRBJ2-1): DVKVTQSSRYLVKRTGEKVFLECVQDMDHENMFWYRQDPGLGLRLIYFSYDVKMKEKGDIPEGYSVSREKKERFSLILESASTNQTSMYLCASSSPSDRKQFFGPGTRLTVL.

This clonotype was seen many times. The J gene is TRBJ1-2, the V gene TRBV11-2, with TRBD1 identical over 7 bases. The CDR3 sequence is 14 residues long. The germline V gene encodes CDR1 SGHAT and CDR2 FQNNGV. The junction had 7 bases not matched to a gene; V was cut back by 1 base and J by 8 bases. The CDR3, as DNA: TGTGCCAGCAGCTTAGGATTCGACAGGGACGGCTACACCTTC. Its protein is CASSLGFDRDGYTF.

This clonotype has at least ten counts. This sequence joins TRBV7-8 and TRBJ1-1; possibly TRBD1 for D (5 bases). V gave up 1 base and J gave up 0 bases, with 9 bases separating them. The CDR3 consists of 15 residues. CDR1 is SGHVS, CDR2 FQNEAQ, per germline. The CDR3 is CASSLETDMNTEAFF. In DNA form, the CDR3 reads TGTGCCAGCAGCTTAGAAACGGACATGAACACTGAAGCTTTCTTT.

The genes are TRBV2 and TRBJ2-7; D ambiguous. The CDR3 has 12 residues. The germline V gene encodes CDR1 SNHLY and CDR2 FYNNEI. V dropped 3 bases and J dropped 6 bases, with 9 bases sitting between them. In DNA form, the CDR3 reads TGTGCCAGCAGTGATCGCTCCCCCGAGCAGTACTTC. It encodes CASSDRSPEQYF. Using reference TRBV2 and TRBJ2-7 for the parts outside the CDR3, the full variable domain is EPEVTQTPSHQVTQMGQEVILRCVPISNHLYFYWYRQILGQKVEFLVSFYNNEISEKSEIFDDQFSVERPDGSNFTLKIRSTKLEDSAMYFCASSDRSPEQYFGPGTRLTVT.

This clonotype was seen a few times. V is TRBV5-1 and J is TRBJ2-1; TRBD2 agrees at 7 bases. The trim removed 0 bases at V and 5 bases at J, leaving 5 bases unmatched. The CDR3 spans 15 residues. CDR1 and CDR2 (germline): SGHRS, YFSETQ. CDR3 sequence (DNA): TGCGCCAGCAGCTTGGTTGGTAGCGGGCACAATGAGCAGTTCTTC. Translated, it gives CASSLVGSGHNEQFF.

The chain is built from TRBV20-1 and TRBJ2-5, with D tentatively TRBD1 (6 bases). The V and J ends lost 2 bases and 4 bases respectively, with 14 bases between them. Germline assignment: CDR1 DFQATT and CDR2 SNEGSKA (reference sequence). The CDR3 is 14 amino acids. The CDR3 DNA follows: TGCAGTGCTAGAATCGGGACAAAAGGAGAGACCCAGTACTTC. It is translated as CSARIGTKGETQYF.

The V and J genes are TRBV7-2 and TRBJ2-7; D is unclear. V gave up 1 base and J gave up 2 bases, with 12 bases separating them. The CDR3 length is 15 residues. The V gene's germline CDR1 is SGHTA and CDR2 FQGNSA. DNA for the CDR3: TGTGCCAGCAGCTTAGAACGACGGTTTGCCTACGAGCAGTACTTC. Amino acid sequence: CASSLERRFAYEQYF. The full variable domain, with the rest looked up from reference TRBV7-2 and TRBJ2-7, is GAGVSQSPSNKVTEKGKDVELRCDPISGHTALYWYRQSLGQGLEFLIYFQGNSAPDKSGLPSDRFSAERTGGSVSTLTIQRTQQEDSAVYLCASSLERRFAYEQYFGPGTRLTVT.